One sample yielded the 2 T cell receptor beta chains listed below, sequenced in a study of T-cell reconstitution after alpha-beta-depleted transplantation in children. As it was prepared, the TCRbeta library received unique molecular identifiers. MiXCR was run by TCRdb on the PCR reads, yielding one entry per CDR3 protein. This sample has about 16,000 distinct CDR3 sequences, with 7.7% found just once. The sequencing used PBMCs, mostly from graft donor cells, collected 60 days after TCRalphabeta/CD19-depleted stem cell transplant. The receptors were gathered from a boy less than two years old who had a stem cell transplant for Wiskott-Aldrich syndrome, so the T cells may come from the graft donor.

The gene calls are TRBV14 and TRBJ1-1; D call uncertain. This CDR3 contains 14 residues. Germline V lookup: CDR1 SGHDN, CDR2 FVKESK. V was clipped by 4 bases and J by 4 bases, with 13 bases between them. CDR3: CASSPPGYGTEAFF. CDR3 DNA: TGTGCCAGCAGCCCCCCAGGCTATGGCACTGAAGCTTTCTTT.

This clonotype was picked up many times. This chain connects TRBV2 to TRBJ2-6, with D unclear. The V gene's germline CDR1 is SNHLY and CDR2 FYNNEI. The CDR3 runs to 14 residues. V was shortened by 6 bases and J by 2 bases, with 8 bases between the two germline ends. CDR3 protein: CASSVRTGANVLTF. In DNA, the CDR3 is TGTGCCAGCAGCGTCAGAACTGGGGCCAACGTCCTGACTTTC.